These 24 T cell receptor beta chains came from one sample sequenced in a study of blood T cell repertoires in COVID-19. The repertoire was sequenced with immunoSEQ multiplex PCR; TCRdb's copy has only in-frame clones and lacks some. The table includes some 200,000 clones, around 86% detected once. Sequenced: PBMCs or T cells enriched from blood (not recorded which). The receptors here all came from a man aged 25 to 45 in a cohort exposed to, infected with or recovered from COVID-19 (not recorded which).

The chain couples TRBV4-3 to TRBJ2-7, with D perhaps matching TRBD1 (5 bases). The germline V gene encodes CDR1 LGHNA and CDR2 YSLEER. The CDR3 runs to 14 residues. Trimming stripped 3 bases from V and 7 bases from J, with 16 bases between. In nucleotides, the CDR3 is TGCGCCAGCAGCCATGAACCAGGGTCTGGGGAGCAGTACTTC. As protein: CASSHEPGSGEQYF.

The V and J genes are TRBV6-5 and TRBJ2-7; the D is unclear. Germline values: CDR1 MNHEY, CDR2 SVGAGI. This CDR3 region has 12 residues. V shed 6 bases and J shed 3 bases, with 9 bases lying between them. In nucleotides, the CDR3 is TGTGCCAGCAGAAGTATGAGCTACGAGCAGTACTTC. The encoded protein is CASRSMSYEQYF.

The V and J genes are TRBV9 and TRBJ1-1; TRBD1 might be the D (5 bases). CDR3 length: 15 amino acids. Trimming pared 0 bases from V and 4 bases from J, leaving 13 bases between. CDR1 is SGDLS and CDR2 is YYNGEE in the germline V gene. CDR3 sequence (DNA): TGTGCCAGCAGCGTAGTCGGCGGGGGGTCCACTGAAGCTTTCTTT. Its translation: CASSVVGGGSTEAFF.

The chain combines TRBV25-1 with TRBJ1-1; possible D gene TRBD1, 5 bases. V lost 6 bases, J lost 0 bases, and 11 bases lay in between. The CDR3 length is 14 residues. The germline V gene has CDR1 MGHDK and CDR2 SYGVNS. CDR3 sequence (DNA): TGTGCCAGCAGCCCCAGGGAATTGAACACTGAAGCTTTCTTT. Translating it yields CASSPRELNTEAFF.

CDR3 DNA sequence: TGTGCCACTACGGACAGGGTAGGATCCCGTGGCTACACCTTC. Protein: CATTDRVGSRGYTF. The gene calls are TRBV2 and TRBJ1-2; the match to TRBD1 covers 8 bases. This CDR3 spans 14 amino acids. Germline V CDR1 and CDR2: SNHLY, FYNNEI. Unmatched junction bases numbered 14, after V lost 10 bases and J lost 7 bases.

The chain joins TRBV9 to TRBJ1-2; D not certain. From germline, CDR1 is SGDLS and CDR2 YYNGEE. This CDR3 region has 15 residues. V gave up 0 bases and J gave up 6 bases, with 15 bases separating them. The CDR3 DNA sequence: TGTGCCAGCAGCGTAGCTACCCTTAGTTCCGATGGCTACACCTTC. Protein: CASSVATLSSDGYTF.

The chain has TRBV9 and TRBJ2-7; 13 positions match TRBD2. The length of the CDR3 is 15 residues. With V trimmed by 4 bases and J by 3 bases, 4 bases remained unmatched. Germline lookup yields CDR1 SGDLS and CDR2 YYNGEE. The CDR3: CASSLGLAGVYEQYF. CDR3 sequence (DNA): TGTGCCAGCAGCCTAGGACTAGCGGGAGTCTACGAGCAGTACTTC.

The chain combines TRBV18 with TRBJ1-2, with no clear D. V was cut by 2 bases and J by 8 bases, with 12 bases left in between. CDR1 is KGHSH and CDR2 is LQKENI in the germline V gene. The CDR3 extends over 13 amino acids. The CDR3 reads CASSPWEVYGYTF. The CDR3 DNA reads TGTGCCAGCTCACCATGGGAGGTATACGGCTACACCTTC. Based on the CDR3 plus reference TRBV18 and TRBJ1-2, the full variable domain is NAGVMQNPRHLVRRRGQEARLRCSPMKGHSHVYWYRQLPEEGLKFMVYLQKENIIDESGMPKERFSAEFPKEGPSILRIQQVVRGDSAAYFCASSPWEVYGYTFGSGTRLTVV.

The CDR3: CASSRAGRAEAFF. CDR3 bases: TGTGCCAGCAGCAGGGCCGGTCGAGCTGAAGCTTTCTTT. The chain uses TRBV27 and TRBJ1-1; tentative D call: TRBD1 (5 bases). The V gene's germline CDR1 is MNHEY and CDR2 SMNVEV (reference sequence). The V gene lost 6 bases and the J gene lost 6 bases, with 14 bases spanning the gap. This CDR3 is 13 amino acids long.

This CDR3 reads CASSPNTGLGYGYTF. The DNA of the CDR3 is TGTGCCAGCAGCCCAAACACAGGGTTGGGGTATGGCTACACCTTC. The chain carries TRBV28 and TRBJ1-2, with D perhaps matching TRBD1 (6 bases). This CDR3 has 15 amino acids. CDR1 MDHEN and CDR2 SYDVKM come from the germline V gene. V was clipped by 6 bases and J by 5 bases, with 19 bases between them.

The chain links TRBV18 to TRBJ2-3, with D possibly TRBD2 on 5 matching bases. The CDR3 loop spans 13 amino acids. V dropped 8 bases and J dropped 2 bases, with 11 bases sitting between them. Germline V gene data show CDR1 as KGHSH and CDR2 as LQKENI. The CDR3 spells CASGNGNTDTQYF. DNA of the CDR3: TGTGCCAGCGGAAACGGGAACACAGATACGCAGTATTTT.

The sample holds one count of this clone. The chain employs TRBV11-3 and TRBJ2-1; D perhaps matches TRBD2 (6 bases). V lost 5 bases and J 3 bases, leaving 14 bases between the germline ends. This CDR3 contains 15 residues. Germline lookup yields CDR1 SGHNT and CDR2 YENEEA. As DNA, the CDR3 is TGTGCCAGCAGCCTGGGACTGGTACTCTACAATGAGCAGTTCTTC. Encoded protein: CASSLGLVLYNEQFF.

The CDR3 loop is CASSSDGTVDYGYTF. The DNA of the CDR3 is TGTGCCAGCAGTTCCGACGGGACAGTAGACTATGGCTACACCTTC. The chain employs TRBV2 and TRBJ1-2, with TRBD1 identical over 7 bases. The CDR3 spans 15 residues. Germline V gives CDR1 SNHLY, CDR2 FYNNEI. J lost 3 bases, V lost 5 bases, and 9 bases had no gene match. Looking up the rest from reference TRBV2 and TRBJ1-2 gives the full variable domain: EPEVTQTPSHQVTQMGQEVILRCVPISNHLYFYWYRQILGQKVEFLVSFYNNEISEKSEIFDDQFSVERPDGSNFTLKIRSTKLEDSAMYFCASSSDGTVDYGYTFGSGTRLTVV.

This clone was detected only once. CDR3 amino acids: CASSLQGSSYNEQFF. In nucleotides, the CDR3 is TGTGCCAGCAGCTTACAGGGCAGCTCCTACAATGAGCAGTTCTTC. V gene TRBV7-8 combines with J gene TRBJ2-1, with D perhaps TRBD1 (5 bases). This CDR3 spans 15 amino acids. Trimming removed 2 bases from V and 0 bases from J, with 8 bases in between. From germline, CDR1 is SGHVS and CDR2 FQNEAQ.

The chain carries TRBV12-3 or TRBV12-4 and TRBJ2-7, with a tentative D call TRBD1 (5 bases). V lost 5 bases, J lost 7 bases, and 12 bases lay in between. CDR3 size: 12 residues. The CDR3, as DNA: TGTGCCAGCAGTAACCGATCAGGGGAGCAGTACTTC. It yields the protein CASSNRSGEQYF.

The chain couples TRBV7-8 to TRBJ2-7; 10 bases fit TRBD1. The V gene end was trimmed by 5 bases and the J gene end by 0 bases; junction bases not matched to a gene: 7. The CDR3 is 16 residues long. Germline assignment: CDR1 SGHVS and CDR2 FQNEAQ. In nucleotides, the CDR3 is TGTGCCAGCAGCGCGCTGGGACAGGGGTTCTCCTACGAGCAGTACTTC. It encodes CASSALGQGFSYEQYF.

The rearrangement joins TRBV2 to TRBJ1-5; perhaps TRBD1 as D (6 bases). The CDR3 spans 13 residues. The V and J ends lost 5 bases and 7 bases respectively, with 12 bases between them. The V gene's germline CDR1 is SNHLY and CDR2 FYNNEI. The DNA for the CDR3 is TGTGCCAGCAGTTCAGGGGCGCGGCAGCCCCAGCATTTT. Its translation: CASSSGARQPQHF.

V usage is TRBV4-1 and J usage is TRBJ2-5; 7 bases are a match to TRBD2. CDR3 length equals 16 residues. Germline V gene data show CDR1 as MGHRA and CDR2 as YSYEKL. The junction had 10 bases not matched to a gene; V was cut back by 1 base and J by 5 bases. CDR3 DNA: TGCGCCAGCAGCCAAGTATCGGCGGGGGACCCGGAGACCCAGTACTTC. It yields the protein CASSQVSAGDPETQYF.

The V gene is TRBV7-2, the J gene TRBJ2-7; TRBD2 is a possible D gene (5 bases). V was shortened by 5 bases and J by 3 bases, with 8 bases between the two germline ends. Per germline, CDR1 SGHTA and CDR2 FQGNSA. This CDR3 is 12 amino acids long. This CDR3 is CASSETSYEQYF. The CDR3 nucleotides read TGTGCCAGCAGCGAAACTAGCTACGAGCAGTACTTC.

The rearrangement links TRBV5-1 to TRBJ2-7; TRBD1 matches 9 bases. Germline V gene data show CDR1 as SGHRS and CDR2 as YFSETQ. The CDR3 is 14 residues long. Trimming removed 0 bases from V and 4 bases from J; junction bases left unmatched: 2. The CDR3 protein is CASSLGGQGYEQYF. The CDR3 region has the DNA TGCGCCAGCAGCTTGGGGGGACAGGGTTACGAGCAGTACTTC.

A single count supports this clone. V gene TRBV5-4 combines with J gene TRBJ2-1, with a weak D call TRBD1 (5 bases). The CDR3 extends over 17 amino acids. V lost 4 bases and J lost 0, with 17 bases in between. Per the germline V gene, CDR1 is SGHNT and CDR2 is YYREEE (reference sequence). CDR3 sequence: CASSRPGYRSSYNEQFF. The CDR3 coding sequence is TGTGCCAGCAGCCGTCCGGGTTACAGGAGCTCCTACAATGAGCAGTTCTTC.

J is TRBJ1-1 and V is TRBV27; 8 nucleotides align to TRBD1. The germline CDR1 and CDR2 sequences are MNHEY and SMNVEV (reference sequence). V lost 5 bases, J lost 6 bases, and 8 bases stayed unmatched. This CDR3 has 14 amino acids. The CDR3 DNA reads as TGTGCCAGCAGTCCCAGGGGGCGTGTGTCTGAAGCTTTCTTT. This translates into CASSPRGRVSEAFF.

V usage is TRBV5-6 and J usage is TRBJ1-1, with 8 nucleotides matching TRBD1. After removal of 0 bases from V and 3 bases from J, the junction contained 4 bases not matched to a gene. The V gene's germline CDR1 is SGHDT and CDR2 YYEEEE. The CDR3 has 15 amino acids. The CDR3 DNA sequence: TGTGCCAGCAGCTTGGCAGGGGGCCATCACACTGAAGCTTTCTTT. Protein sequence: CASSLAGGHHTEAFF.

The J gene is TRBJ2-7, the V gene TRBV14; 13 bases match TRBD2. The CDR3 sequence is 15 residues long. V shed 8 bases and J 1 base; nucleotides not matched to a gene: 5. CDR1 and CDR2 (germline): SGHDN, FVKESK. The DNA of the CDR3 is TGTGCCAGCGGTAGACTAGCGGGAGGTTCCTACGAGCAGTACTTC. It is translated as CASGRLAGGSYEQYF.